What follows is one TCR beta chain and its context. What it binds is unknown. Germline V lookup: CDR1 MDHEN, CDR2 SYDVKM. Trimming cost V 6 bases and J 3 bases, with 9 bases left between them. This CDR3 contains 12 residues. The authors made TCR beta libraries by quantitative 5'-RACE with molecular barcodes. In TCRdb, the 5' RACE reads were re-called with MiXCR into one record per CDR3 protein. The repertoire consists of more than 250,000 distinct CDR3 sequences, with 8% occurring once and the leading ten covering 14% to 15%. The data derive from a study of CD8 T cells in ankylosing spondylitis. Study outcomes and limitations: Some motif variants were previously reported in reactive arthritis synovial fluid and blood. A motif of 7 to 9 highly homologous TCR beta variants was seen as apparently characteristic of ankylosing spondylitis blood. Matched synovial fluid from ankylosing spondylitis patients was reported to be enriched for disease-linked clones. Disease-linked clones bore a CD8+ phenotype, appearing relatively rarely in peripheral blood.

The sequence was collected from a male donor with ankylosing spondylitis. The rearrangement uses TRBV28 and TRBJ2-7; D might be TRBD2 (6 bases). Source material: blood, either unsorted or a sorted T cell fraction (not recorded which). The CDR3 DNA reads as TGTGCCAGCAGCTGGGGGGACTACGAGCAGTACTTC. This sequence encodes CASSWGDYEQYF.